A selection of T cell receptor beta chains follows, all from one sample in a study of cytomegalovirus exposure and HLA in healthy donors. Sequenced by immunoSEQ multiplex PCR; TCRdb stores in-frame clones only, minus some. Of 150,000 to 200,000 clones in the sample, almost 85% were seen once. Material for sequencing was PBMCs. The source of these receptors is a woman in her 50s in good health and CMV-seronegative. Each CDR3 is given with its conserved first and last residue. The order of the fields is clone size, V gene, CDR3 protein. A clone size is listed for some rows: how often the clone was seen (once, few, many), or a class if it is expanded.

NA	TRBV7-3	CASSLGDYHTGELFF
NA	TRBV2	CASEPGGVETQYF
NA	TRBV19	CASRDRWGTGELFF
NA	TRBV14	CASSQTVGLALEETQYF
NA	TRBV9	CASSAQGAPGELFF
NA	TRBV11-3	CASSLPSRGLPLDTEAFF
NA	TRBV6-5	CASSRTVLGSETQYF
few	TRBV11-2	CASSLSQSGQAYF
NA	TRBV5-4	CASSERAEQETQYF
NA	TRBV9	CASSASPGGIYEQYF
NA	TRBV20-1	CSVGLLETQYF